These 23 T cell receptor beta chains originate from one sample sequenced in a study of Ad26.COV2.S vaccination and SARS-CoV-2 variants. Treatment: around 19 received Ad26.COV2.S at low or high dose, single or two shots; about 5 received placebo; per-sample allocation not given. Sampling occurred on day 63 after the first vaccine or placebo injection. Profiling relied on immunoSEQ multiplex PCR, and the TCRdb table lists in-frame clones only, not all of them. The sample consists of around 310,000 clones, 75% to 90% of them appearing once. The sequences come from peripheral blood, collected in a trial of Ad26.COV2.S vaccine versus placebo. These receptors originate from a person aged 18-65 years who received the Ad26.COV2.S COVID-19 vaccine or a placebo.

CDR3: CASSLKSSGQETQYF. CDR3 bases: TGTGCCAGCAGCTTGAAGTCTAGCGGACAAGAGACCCAGTACTTC. The chain joins TRBV11-1 to TRBJ2-5; 7 bases map to TRBD2. Germline loops: CDR1 SGHAT, CDR2 FQDESV (reference sequence). Losses at the gene ends were 3 bases for V and 2 bases for J; bases not matched to a gene: 6. The length of the CDR3 is 15 residues.

The chain recombines TRBV28 with TRBJ2-7, with D perhaps TRBD2 (5 bases). Trimming shortened V by 7 bases and J by 7 bases, and 17 bases separated the two germline ends. Germline CDR1 reads MDHEN; CDR2 reads SYDVKM. This CDR3 region has 13 residues. The CDR3, as DNA: TGTGCCAGCACCCGTCCCGGCGGGTGGGAGCAGTACGTC. Its protein is CASTRPGGWEQYV.

The rearrangement joins TRBV20-1 to TRBJ2-7, with D maybe TRBD2 (5 bases). Germline CDR1 reads DFQATT; CDR2 reads SNEGSKA (reference sequence). With 3 bases removed from V and 4 bases from J, the gap between germline ends came to 13 bases. The CDR3 is 13 amino acids. The CDR3 DNA sequence: TGCAGTGCTAGTAACACCCAGCGGTACGAGCAGTACGTC. This gives the protein CSASNTQRYEQYV.

The chain combines TRBV7-9 with TRBJ1-1, with D uncertain. CDR3 size: 15 residues. Trimming removed 2 bases at V and 0 bases at J, with 10 bases between. Germline CDR1 is SEHNR and CDR2 is FQNEAQ (reference sequence). The CDR3 region has the DNA TGTGCCAGCAGCTTAAGCGGTCGCATGAACACTGAAGCTTTCTTT. Its protein is CASSLSGRMNTEAFF.

V is TRBV15 and J is TRBJ1-3; perhaps TRBD1 as D (5 bases). CDR3 length equals 15 residues. Trimming pared 5 bases from V and 2 bases from J, leaving 13 bases between. CDR1 and CDR2 from the germline V gene are LNHNV and YYDKDF (reference sequence). CDR3 coding DNA: TGTGCCACCAGCGCCGGGACCGGGACTGGAAACACCATATATTTT. This codes for CATSAGTGTGNTIYF. Together with reference TRBV15 and TRBJ1-3, the CDR3 gives the full variable domain: DAMVIQNPRYQVTQFGKPVTLSCSQTLNHNVMYWYQQKSSQAPKLLFHYYDKDFNNEADTPDNFQSRRPNTSFCFLDIRSPGLGDTAMYLCATSAGTGTGNTIYFGEGSWLTVV.

This sequence joins TRBV6-2 or TRBV6-3 and TRBJ2-7; TRBD2 matches at 11 bases. V lost 4 bases, J lost 2 bases, and 7 bases stayed unmatched. CDR3 length: 16 residues. CDR1 and CDR2 (germline): MNHEY, SVGEGT. The CDR3 DNA reads as TGTGCCAGCAGTTTTGGGACTAGCGGTTTGACCTACGAGCAGTACGTC. This translates into CASSFGTSGLTYEQYV.

Remarks on this clone: The junction differs from germline at one of its ends, possibly a read error. The chain has TRBV28 and TRBJ1-4; D may be TRBD1 (5 bases). The CDR3 runs 15 residues. CDR1 is MDHEN and CDR2 is SYDVKM in the germline V gene. The DNA of the CDR3 is TGTGCCAGCAGTCCCTCCGGCACAGGTGAATGGAGGTCGTCCTTT. Amino acid sequence: CASSPSGTGEWRSSF. The full variable domain, in which reference TRBV28 and TRBJ1-4 provide the parts outside the CDR3, is DVKVTQSSRYLVKRTGEKVFLECVQDMDHENMFWYRQDPGLGLRLIYFSYDVKMKEKGDIPEGYSVSREKKERFSLILESASTNQTSMYLCASSPSGTGEWRSSFGSGTQLSVL.

This clone was found once. J is TRBJ1-1 and V is TRBV11-2, with D hard to call. Germline loops: CDR1 SGHAT, CDR2 FQNNGV. V was clipped by 2 bases and J by 1 base, with 14 bases between them. CDR3 size: 16 residues. The CDR3 loop reads CASSLMVGLKNTEAFF. CDR3 nucleotide sequence: TGTGCCAGCAGCTTAATGGTAGGACTTAAGAACACTGAAGCTTTCTTT.

The chain is built from TRBV7-9 and TRBJ1-1, with D unresolved. CDR1 is SEHNR, CDR2 FQNEAQ, per germline (reference sequence). V lost 10 bases to trimming and J lost 0 bases, with 15 bases between them. The CDR3 totals 14 residues. CDR3 sequence (DNA): TGTGCCACCACCCCAGGTACGATGAACACTGAAGCTTTCTTT. Protein sequence: CATTPGTMNTEAFF.

The gene calls are TRBV10-3 and TRBJ2-3; TRBD1 aligns across 8 bases. The CDR3 length is 16 residues. The V and J ends lost 4 bases and 3 bases, in that order; junction bases with no gene match: 9. Per germline, CDR1 ENHRY and CDR2 SYGVKD. As DNA, the CDR3 is TGTGCCATCAGTGTACAGGGGGGCTGTAGTACAGATACGCAGTATTTT. Translated: CAISVQGGCSTDTQYF.

This chain uses TRBV28 with TRBJ1-2; 7 bases fit TRBD1. V trimming: 9 bases; J trimming: 2 bases; junction bases outside the gene matches: 3. The germline V gene has CDR1 MDHEN and CDR2 SYDVKM. This CDR3 has 12 residues. CDR3 coding DNA: TGTGCCAGTCGGGACAGCAACTATGGCTACACCTTC. Translated, it gives CASRDSNYGYTF.

J is TRBJ1-1 and V is TRBV28, with D possibly matching TRBD1 (5 bases). Germline V gene sequence: CDR1 MDHEN, CDR2 SYDVKM. The CDR3 contains 13 residues. V lost 11 bases, J lost 2 bases, and 15 bases lay in between. The CDR3 sequence is CAHRGGVNTEAFF. CDR3 in DNA: TGTGCCCACCGCGGGGGGGTAAACACTGAAGCTTTCTTT.

V usage is TRBV5-6 and J usage is TRBJ2-2; D remains unclear. Germline V gene lookup returns CDR1 SGHDT and CDR2 YYEEEE. The germline V and J ends were trimmed by 4 bases and 7 bases, with 20 bases remaining between them. This CDR3 region has 16 residues. The DNA of the CDR3 is TGTGCCAGCAGCCCTGATTGGGGTTCGGGCCTCGGGGAGCTGTTTTTT. Translating gives CASSPDWGSGLGELFF.

The V gene is TRBV4-3, the J gene TRBJ1-4; D is unresolved. V was trimmed by 4 bases and J by 5 bases, leaving 17 bases between them. The germline CDR1 and CDR2 sequences are LGHNA and YSLEER. The CDR3 runs to 16 residues. The CDR3 spells CASSPILLGENEKLFF. The CDR3 DNA sequence: TGCGCCAGCAGCCCAATATTGTTGGGCGAGAATGAAAAACTGTTTTTT.

The V gene is TRBV19, the J gene TRBJ1-2, with a tentative D call TRBD1 (5 bases). With 10 bases removed from V and 8 bases from J, the gap between germline ends came to 20 bases. The CDR3 contains 13 residues. Germline-derived CDR1 and CDR2 are LNHDA and SQIVND (reference sequence). The CDR3 DNA is TGTGCCACCAAGGGAAGGTTGAGGGACGGCTACACCTTC. Its protein is CATKGRLRDGYTF. Combining the CDR3 with reference TRBV19 and TRBJ1-2 gives the whole variable domain DGGITQSPKYLFRKEGQNVTLSCEQNLNHDAMYWYRQDPGQGLRLIYYSQIVNDFQKGDIAEGYSVSREKKESFPLTVTSAQKNPTAFYLCATKGRLRDGYTFGSGTRLTVV.

This clone is a singleton in its sample. This chain links TRBV18 with TRBJ2-7, with D unclear. Germline CDR1 and CDR2: KGHSH and LQKENI. The CDR3 extends over 12 amino acids. The V gene lost 3 bases and the J gene lost 7 bases, with 10 bases spanning the gap. CDR3 sequence reads: CASSPQGQEQYF. CDR3 DNA: TGTGCCAGCTCACCTCAAGGGCAAGAGCAGTACTTC.

The chain uses TRBV6-5 and TRBJ1-2; D is perhaps TRBD1 (6 bases). Looked up from germline, CDR1 is MNHEY and CDR2 is SVGAGI. CDR3 length: 14 amino acids. The V and J ends lost 4 bases and 5 bases respectively, with 14 bases between them. The CDR3 nucleotides read TGTGCCAGCAGTTTAGGACAGACGACTTATGGCTACACCTTC. This gives the protein CASSLGQTTYGYTF.

The CDR3 DNA is TGTGCCAGCGGCCGCGGCGGGTTCCCTGAGCTGTTTTTT. As protein: CASGRGGFPELFF. The chain uses TRBV27 and TRBJ2-2; tentative D call: TRBD2 (5 bases). V was pared by 8 bases and J by 11 bases, with 18 bases between. This CDR3 contains 13 residues. CDR1 is MNHEY, CDR2 SMNVEV, per germline (reference sequence).

This chain connects TRBV16 to TRBJ1-1; D unclear. Per germline, CDR1 KGHSY and CDR2 FQNENV. The CDR3 has 13 amino acids. Trimming left V 0 bases short and J 1 base short, with 3 bases between. CDR3: CASSQSRNTEAFF. As DNA, the CDR3 is TGTGCCAGCAGCCAATCCAGGAACACTGAAGCTTTCTTT. Together with reference TRBV16 and TRBJ1-1, the CDR3 gives the full variable domain: GEEVAQTPKHLVRGEGQKAKLYCAPIKGHSYVFWYQQVLKNEFKFLISFQNENVFDETGMPKERFSAKCLPNSPCSLEIQATKLEDSAVYFCASSQSRNTEAFFGQGTRLTVV.

The CDR3 DNA reads as TGCAGCGCGGCAGGGCAGAAGGGCTACACCTTC. This gives the protein CSAAGQKGYTF. The chain employs TRBV29-1 and TRBJ1-2; weak D call: TRBD1 (5 bases). The CDR3 has 11 residues. CDR1 and CDR2 (germline): SQVTM, ANQGSEA. With 7 bases removed from V and 8 bases from J, the gap between germline ends came to 14 bases.

V gene TRBV6-5 combines with J gene TRBJ2-3; 10 bases fit TRBD2. Germline CDR1 is MNHEY and CDR2 is SVGAGI. This CDR3 comprises 16 residues. The V gene end was trimmed by 4 bases and the J gene end by 7 bases; junction bases not matched to a gene: 11. CDR3 bases: TGTGCCAGCAGTTCCTTCAAGCGGGGGGGCGCAAATACGCAGTATTTT. This translates into CASSSFKRGGANTQYF.

This chain uses TRBV7-6 with TRBJ2-1; 12 bases are shared with TRBD2. Looked up from germline, CDR1 is SGHVS and CDR2 is FNYEAQ. The CDR3 sequence is 18 residues long. V lost 4 bases, J lost 0 bases, and 7 bases stayed unmatched. The DNA for the CDR3 is TGTGCCAGCAGCTGGACTAGCGGGGCCCCGAGCTCCTACAATGAGCAGTTCTTC. Translated: CASSWTSGAPSSYNEQFF.

This sequence joins TRBV5-1 and TRBJ1-2, with a tentative D call TRBD1 (6 bases). Trimming took off 4 bases at V and 2 bases at J, with 18 bases between the two ends. From germline, CDR1 is SGHRS and CDR2 YFSETQ. The CDR3 contains 16 residues. The CDR3 nucleotides are TGCGCCAGCAGCAGAGGTACAGGGTACGAGAACTATGGCTACACCTTC. Protein product: CASSRGTGYENYGYTF.